This T cell receptor beta chain was captured by sequencing in a study of blood T cell repertoires in COVID-19. A note on this clone: The sample holds other DNA sequences that translate to the same CDR3.

Methods used by the authors: Amplification of reference gene primers was used by the study to estimate nucleated cell counts. Using immunoSEQ multiplex PCR, the repertoire was profiled, and TCRdb retains in-frame clones only, with some absent. That table gives V, J and clone size, and the DNA gave D and trimming. The sample has 150,000 to 200,000 clones, approximately 82% seen once. Germline CDR1 is KGHSH and CDR2 is LQKENI. V lost 5 bases, J lost 0 bases, and 5 bases lay in between. CDR3 size: 12 residues. The V call is TRBV18, the J call TRBJ2-7; D gene unclear. The clonotype comes from a woman of 80 years or more with acute or convalescent COVID-19. The sample consisted of peripheral blood. The CDR3 sequence: CASSSSSYEQYF. CDR3 DNA sequence: TGTGCCAGCTCATCCTCCTCCTACGAGCAGTACTTC.